Listed below are T cell receptor beta chains from one sample, sequenced in a study of early T cells in non-severe SARS-CoV-2 infection. TCRdb re-called the 5' RACE reads with MiXCR, one entry per CDR3 protein. The profile covers some 66,000 distinct CDR3 sequences, with about 12% appearing a single time and approximately 5.5% taken by the ten largest. Source material: whole blood. These receptors were obtained from an adult who was a healthcare worker with PCR-confirmed SARS-CoV-2 infection or an uninfected control (not recorded which). CDR3s leave out the opening cysteine and the closing phenylalanine or tryptophan. A D gene is named only where the DNA matches it firmly.

J	V	D	CDR3
TRBJ2-1	TRBV29-1	-	SVDRTVSYNEQF
TRBJ1-2	TRBV15	-	ATSGRGGAYGYT
TRBJ2-3	TRBV20-1	TRBD2	SALAGGPDTQY
TRBJ2-7	TRBV25-1	TRBD2	ASSGPPGAGGSYEQY
TRBJ2-1	TRBV5-4	TRBD2	ASSSGGASGRYNEQF
TRBJ2-4	TRBV5-1	-	ASSLTGTRDIQY
TRBJ2-2	TRBV6-6	TRBD2	ASSYGLAGGELF
TRBJ2-1	TRBV2	TRBD2	ASSDAGGASYNEQF
TRBJ1-5	TRBV3-1	-	ASSRGIQPQH
TRBJ2-3	TRBV11-2	TRBD2	ASSKRRTSGGLSTDTQY
TRBJ2-1	TRBV11-2	TRBD1	ASSLVLGQANEQF
TRBJ2-6	TRBV12-3/TRBV12-4	-	ASRARRGISGANVLT
TRBJ2-1	TRBV7-2	-	ASSGNFGQYEQF
TRBJ1-2	TRBV7-8	-	ASSLSTAANYGYT
TRBJ2-1	TRBV7-8	TRBD2	ASSQGGRPDEQF
TRBJ1-3	TRBV5-6	-	ASSLGGLGNTIY
TRBJ1-1	TRBV5-4	TRBD1	ASSQEEGAYTEAF
TRBJ2-7	TRBV6-6	-	ASSYSAWNYEQY
TRBJ2-7	TRBV11-1	-	ASSLLHGRTYEQY
TRBJ2-2	TRBV18	-	ASSPLGAGETGELF
TRBJ2-7	TRBV20-1	TRBD1	SAYDRRQGAYEQY
TRBJ2-1	TRBV5-6	-	ASTGQPNEQF
TRBJ1-5	TRBV10-3	-	AISESPSNQPQH
TRBJ1-6	TRBV3-1	-	ASSFKGSPLH
TRBJ1-1	TRBV12-3/TRBV12-4	-	ASSLCGAEAF
TRBJ2-3	TRBV7-6	TRBD2	ASRLRAGGTDTQY
TRBJ1-1	TRBV6-5	-	ASSYEQGRTEAF
TRBJ2-5	TRBV29-1	-	SAVSGEETQY
TRBJ2-2	TRBV4-3	TRBD2	ASSQGGGNTGELF
TRBJ2-2	TRBV12-3/TRBV12-4	-	ASSFPGELF
TRBJ2-5	TRBV12-5	-	ASGTSLRRETQY
TRBJ2-1	TRBV12-3/TRBV12-4	TRBD2	ASSSGTSGGDEQF
TRBJ2-3	TRBV2	-	ASSQGGSDTQY
TRBJ1-1	TRBV18	-	ASSPIVEFGAF
TRBJ1-1	TRBV7-9	TRBD1	ASMRGQVSLGIEAF
TRBJ2-1	TRBV12-3/TRBV12-4	-	ASSTGNEQF
TRBJ2-1	TRBV27	-	ASSLSAGSTYNEQF
TRBJ2-3	TRBV10-3	-	AISDFGRSTDTQY
TRBJ2-1	TRBV6-2/TRBV6-3	-	ASSILAGNEQF
TRBJ2-3	TRBV2	TRBD2	ASTAIRQDGGANTQY
TRBJ2-7	TRBV3-1	-	ASSQGRTSYEQY
TRBJ2-2	TRBV5-1	TRBD1	ASSPRQGPDTGELF
TRBJ1-1	TRBV5-5	-	ASSLEGFTEAF
TRBJ2-1	TRBV21-1	-	ASSKTTRDSYNEQF
TRBJ1-1	TRBV10-3	-	AISVQGNTEAF
TRBJ1-2	TRBV6-5	-	ASRTAIYGYT
TRBJ1-1	TRBV15	-	ATSRDMDTEAF
TRBJ2-1	TRBV7-2	TRBD2	ASGLAGAVYNEQF
TRBJ2-5	TRBV5-1	TRBD1	ASSLRTGGVQETQY
TRBJ2-5	TRBV5-1	TRBD1	ASSQTGTQETQY
TRBJ2-2	TRBV19	-	ASNHWGRGPNTGELF
TRBJ1-1	TRBV6-6	TRBD1	ASSSRGQGGTEAF